A single sample is the source of the 8 T cell receptor beta chains below, sequenced in a study of T cell responses to AZD1222 COVID-19 vaccine. Using immunoSEQ multiplex PCR, the repertoire was profiled, and TCRdb retains in-frame clones only, with some absent. The table includes around 150,000 clones, 65% to 90% detected once. This material consisted of peripheral blood, taken 28 days after the second dose of the MenACWY control vaccine. The receptors derive from an adult who received the MenACWY meningococcal vaccine as a control.

The chain uses TRBV6-1 and TRBJ2-1; TRBD2 matches 8 bases. This CDR3 region has 14 residues. J was trimmed by 0 bases and V by 8 bases; bases with no gene match: 3. Germline V gene sequence: CDR1 MNHNS, CDR2 SASEGT. The CDR3 region is CASCSGISYNEQFF. The CDR3 DNA is TGTGCCAGCTGTAGCGGGATCTCCTACAATGAGCAGTTCTTC.

The V call is TRBV27, the J call TRBJ1-1; D may be TRBD1 (5 bases). The V end lost 3 bases, the J end lost 5 bases, and 16 bases lay between the germline ends. The CDR3 runs 15 residues. Germline V CDR1 and CDR2: MNHEY, SMNVEV (reference sequence). The CDR3 region has the DNA TGTGCCAGCAGTTTCTATCCAACAGGAGAGACTGAAGCTTTCTTT. Protein: CASSFYPTGETEAFF.

The J gene is TRBJ1-2, the V gene TRBV7-2; TRBD1 aligns across 7 bases. With V trimmed by 5 bases and J by 5 bases, 8 bases remained unmatched. Germline CDR1 reads SGHTA; CDR2 reads FQGNSA. The CDR3 covers 14 residues. CDR3 amino acids: CASSTWDSRYGYTF. In DNA form, the CDR3 reads TGTGCCAGCAGCACTTGGGACAGTCGGTATGGCTACACCTTC.

This clone appeared a few times. V gene TRBV4-2 combines with J gene TRBJ1-2, with D possibly matching TRBD1 (5 bases). The V and J ends lost 4 bases and 8 bases respectively, with 26 bases between them. The CDR3 runs to 17 residues. The V gene's germline CDR1 is LGHNA and CDR2 YNFKEQ. The CDR3 is CASSRLEGGASGGGYTF. For the CDR3, the DNA is TGTGCCAGCAGCCGCCTGGAGGGAGGGGCGTCTGGGGGAGGCTACACCTTC.

This clone has a single count. J is TRBJ1-4 and V is TRBV5-1, with D possibly being TRBD1 (6 bases). The germline V gene encodes CDR1 SGHRS and CDR2 YFSETQ. The CDR3 contains 14 residues. Between the trimmed V and J ends, which lost 2 bases and 5 bases, there was a span of 10 bases. The DNA for the CDR3 is TGCGCCAGCAGCTTAGACAGGAGGAATGAAAAACTGTTTTTT. It translates to CASSLDRRNEKLFF.

The gene calls are TRBV6-1 and TRBJ1-5, with D possibly being TRBD1 (5 bases). Trimming took 3 bases from V and 5 from J, leaving 8 bases between them. CDR1 and CDR2 from the germline V gene are MNHNS and SASEGT. The CDR3 consists of 13 residues. Here the CDR3 reads CASSDLRDQPQHF. DNA for the CDR3: TGTGCCAGCAGTGACCTCAGGGATCAGCCCCAGCATTTT.

The rearrangement uses TRBV6-5 and TRBJ1-5; weak D call: TRBD1 (5 bases). V was cut by 9 bases and J by 0 bases, with 12 bases left in between. Per germline, CDR1 MNHEY and CDR2 SVGAGI. The CDR3 consists of 14 residues. In DNA form, the CDR3 reads TGTGCCAGTCGGGACTCCCGTAGCAATCAGCCCCAGCATTTT. Translated: CASRDSRSNQPQHF.

The gene calls are TRBV20-1 and TRBJ1-1; D ambiguous. The CDR3 sequence is 11 residues long. Deletions cut 1 base from V and 11 bases from J, with 11 bases between. The germline V gene encodes CDR1 DFQATT and CDR2 SNEGSKA (reference sequence). The CDR3 DNA reads TGCAGTGCTAGAGCTAGTCGGCAGGCTTTCTTT. It yields the protein CSARASRQAFF.